This TCR beta chain was retrieved from a study of blood T cell repertoires in COVID-19. Individuals aged about 18 to 95 years were recruited from 20 to 25 US areas. No more than 2 weeks before study entry, exposed participants had met a case of COVID-19. The CDR3 covers 11 residues. The germline V gene has CDR1 GTSNPN and CDR2 SVGIG (reference sequence). Trimming removed 0 bases from V and 10 bases from J, with 9 bases in between. Assay: immunoSEQ multiplex PCR; the TCRdb copy retains only in-frame clones and omits some. Of roughly 400,000 clones in the sample, approximately 91% were seen once. The chain combines TRBV30 with TRBJ1-2; D gene ambiguous. Source material: PBMCs or T cells enriched from blood (not recorded which). The source of this sequence is a woman aged 40 to 50 who had been exposed to COVID-19. CDR3 sequence (DNA): TGTGCCTGGAGTGTAAGCGTCTACTACACCTTC. Its protein product is CAWSVSVYYTF.